The text below deals with one T cell receptor beta chain. V was clipped by 1 base and J by 2 bases; unmatched bases: 2. Per the germline V gene, CDR1 is SEHNR and CDR2 is FQNEAQ (reference sequence). CDR3 length: 15 amino acids. These data belong to a study of blood T cell repertoires in COVID-19. Assay: immunoSEQ multiplex PCR; the TCRdb copy retains only in-frame clones and omits some. The sample records about 52,000 clones, roughly 83% being singletons. This TCR came from a woman of 80 years or more with acute or convalescent COVID-19. The chain couples TRBV7-9 to TRBJ2-1; 7 bases match TRBD2. Sample: peripheral blood. In DNA, the CDR3 is TGTGCCAGCAGCTTAGGGGAGGGCCCCTACAATGAGCAGTTCTTC. Translated, it gives CASSLGEGPYNEQFF. The full variable domain, with the rest looked up from reference TRBV7-9 and TRBJ2-1, is DTGVSQNPRHKITKRGQNVTFRCDPISEHNRLYWYRQTLGQGPEFLTYFQNEAQLEKSRLLSDRFSAERPKGSFSTLEIQRTEQGDSAMYLCASSLGEGPYNEQFFGPGTRLTVL.